The sequence of this T cell receptor (beta chain) was determined in a study of blood T cells in healthy people across ages. Combining a sample-barcoded 5' primer with a J-beta primer mix, a second PCR ran for about 7 to 12 cycles. Using its own MiXCR run on the 5' RACE reads, TCRdb lists one record per CDR3 protein. Here the sample spans 800,000 or so distinct CDR3 sequences, less than 80% being singletons. Overall study results and limits: For the donors, CMV status was unknown and possibly confounded expanded clonotype changes.

V was clipped by 4 bases and J by 3 bases, with 4 bases between them. The germline gives CDR1 SEHNR, CDR2 FQNEAQ (reference sequence). The CDR3 has 12 residues. Peripheral blood from each donor was collected in a volume of approximately 10 milliliters. On this clonotype itself: Antigen specificity is unknown.

The sample consisted of blood. V gene TRBV7-9 combines with J gene TRBJ2-4; D is uncertain. The receptor comes from a man under 40 in good health. CDR3 DNA sequence: TGTGCCAGCAGCTCCGACAAAAACATTCAGTACTTC. Translation gives CASSSDKNIQYF.